Each of the 8 T cell receptor beta chains below was sequenced from the same sample in a study of blood T cell repertoires in COVID-19. Only in-frame clones appear in the TCRdb table, and some are missing; sequencing was by immunoSEQ multiplex PCR. The sample includes more than 300,000 clones, roughly 87% of them seen just once. The material sequenced was PBMCs or T cells enriched from blood (not recorded which). These receptors originate from a woman aged 25 to 39 who had recovered from COVID-19.

The rearrangement uses TRBV6-1 and TRBJ1-6; TRBD1 matches 10 bases. The germline CDR1 and CDR2 sequences are MNHNS and SASEGT. Trimming took 0 bases from V and 9 from J; bases not matched to a gene: 14. This CDR3 is built from 19 residues. The chain's CDR3 is CASSEAGQGVSRFISPLHF. CDR3 sequence (DNA): TGTGCCAGCAGTGAAGCCGGACAGGGGGTTTCCCGATTTATTTCACCCCTCCACTTT.

Notes on this clone: Other nucleotide sequences from this sample produce the same CDR3. This chain links TRBV5-1 with TRBJ1-1, with D possibly being TRBD1 (6 bases). With 4 bases removed from V and 4 bases from J, the gap between germline ends came to 8 bases. The CDR3 is made up of 12 amino acids. The V gene's germline CDR1 is SGHRS and CDR2 YFSETQ. CDR3 nucleotide sequence: TGCGCCAGCAGCCCCAGGGGCACTGAAGCTTTCTTT. This encodes CASSPRGTEAFF.

This chain joins TRBV28 and TRBJ2-3, with D unresolved. V was clipped by 4 bases and J by 3 bases, with 11 bases between them. Germline CDR1 MDHEN, CDR2 SYDVKM. This CDR3 contains 14 residues. DNA for the CDR3: TGTGCCAGCAGTTCCTATGAGCTGACAGATACGCAGTATTTT. Translated, it gives CASSSYELTDTQYF. The variable domain in full, with the rest retrieved from reference TRBV28 and TRBJ2-3, is DVKVTQSSRYLVKRTGEKVFLECVQDMDHENMFWYRQDPGLGLRLIYFSYDVKMKEKGDIPEGYSVSREKKERFSLILESASTNQTSMYLCASSSYELTDTQYFGPGTRLTVL.

The chain links TRBV11-2 to TRBJ1-1; D remains ambiguous. The CDR3 spans 15 residues. Germline V gene lookup returns CDR1 SGHAT and CDR2 FQNNGV. V lost 3 bases and J 0 bases, leaving 11 bases between the germline ends. CDR3 DNA: TGTGCCAGCAGCTTTAGTGCGGGATTGAACACTGAAGCTTTCTTT. Its translation is CASSFSAGLNTEAFF. Full variable domain (remainder filled in from reference TRBV11-2 and TRBJ1-1): EAGVAQSPRYKIIEKRQSVAFWCNPISGHATLYWYQQILGQGPKLLIQFQNNGVVDDSQLPKDRFSAERLKGVDSTLKIQPAKLEDSAVYLCASSFSAGLNTEAFFGQGTRLTVV.

This clone has just a few counts. Other DNA sequences in this sample translate to the same CDR3. The chain employs TRBV9 and TRBJ1-1, with D perhaps TRBD1 (5 bases). Deletions cut 4 bases from V and 3 bases from J, with 10 bases between. Germline V CDR1 and CDR2: SGDLS, YYNGEE. The CDR3 spans 13 residues. Here the CDR3 reads CASSTRQHTEAFF. The CDR3 DNA reads as TGTGCCAGCAGCACAAGACAGCACACTGAAGCTTTCTTT. Complete variable domain (other parts from reference TRBV9 and TRBJ1-1): DSGVTQTPKHLITATGQRVTLRCSPRSGDLSVYWYQQSLDQGLQFLIQYYNGEERAKGNILERFSAQQFPDLHSELNLSSLELGDSALYFCASSTRQHTEAFFGQGTRLTVV.

This clone occurred a few times. The chain carries TRBV19 and TRBJ1-4; D is possibly TRBD1 (6 bases). This CDR3 is 15 amino acids long. CDR1 and CDR2 (germline): LNHDA, SQIVND (reference sequence). V shed 5 bases and J shed 4 bases, with 14 bases lying between them. DNA of the CDR3: TGTGCCAGTAGTCGCGGGGGCTTAGGTAATGAAAAACTGTTTTTT. Residues: CASSRGGLGNEKLFF.

This chain connects TRBV7-2 to TRBJ1-1; 7 nucleotides align to TRBD1. The ends lost 7 bases at V and 5 bases at J; junction bases unmatched: 10. Germline CDR1 SGHTA, CDR2 FQGNSA. There are 14 residues in the CDR3. CDR3 protein: CASIYMAGGTEAFF. CDR3 DNA sequence: TGTGCCAGCATTTATATGGCAGGGGGGACTGAAGCTTTCTTT.

This clone has more than one count but fewer than ten. The chain joins TRBV6-5 to TRBJ2-2, with 7 nucleotides matching TRBD1. The ends lost 6 bases at V and 0 bases at J; junction bases unmatched: 4. From germline, CDR1 is MNHEY and CDR2 SVGAGI. There are 15 residues in the CDR3. This CDR3 reads CASRRQGPNTGELFF. As DNA, the CDR3 is TGTGCCAGCAGAAGACAGGGTCCGAACACCGGGGAGCTGTTTTTT.